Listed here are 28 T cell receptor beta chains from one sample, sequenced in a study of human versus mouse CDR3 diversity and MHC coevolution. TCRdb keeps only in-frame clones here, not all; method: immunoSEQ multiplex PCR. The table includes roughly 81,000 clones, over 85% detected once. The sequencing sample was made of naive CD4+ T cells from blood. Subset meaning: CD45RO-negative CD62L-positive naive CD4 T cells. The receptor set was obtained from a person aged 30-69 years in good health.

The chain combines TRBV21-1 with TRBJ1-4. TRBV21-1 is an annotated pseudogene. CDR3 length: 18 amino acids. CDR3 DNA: TGTGCCAGCAGTACCCCAAATTGGCGGCTCGGAAAAAATGAAAAACTGTTTTTT. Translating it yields CASSTPNWRLGKNEKLFF.

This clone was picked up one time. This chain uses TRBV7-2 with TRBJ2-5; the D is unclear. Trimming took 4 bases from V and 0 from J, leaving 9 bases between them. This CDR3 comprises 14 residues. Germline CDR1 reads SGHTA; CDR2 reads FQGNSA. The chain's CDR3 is CASSSRGNQETQYF. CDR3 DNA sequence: TGTGCCAGCAGCTCCCGCGGCAACCAAGAGACCCAGTACTTC.

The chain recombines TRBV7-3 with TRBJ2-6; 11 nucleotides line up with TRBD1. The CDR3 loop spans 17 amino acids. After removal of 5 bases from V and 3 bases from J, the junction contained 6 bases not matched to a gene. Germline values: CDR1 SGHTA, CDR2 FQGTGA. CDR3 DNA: TGTGCCAGCAGCGGGCGGACAGGGGGCTTTGGGGCCAACGTCCTGACTTTC. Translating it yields CASSGRTGGFGANVLTF.

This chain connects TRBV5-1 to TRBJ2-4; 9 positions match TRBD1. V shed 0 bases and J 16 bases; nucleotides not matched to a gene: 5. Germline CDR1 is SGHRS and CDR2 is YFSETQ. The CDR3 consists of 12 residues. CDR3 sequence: CASSLGDRVHYF. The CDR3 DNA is TGCGCCAGCAGCTTGGGGGACAGGGTCCATTACTTC.

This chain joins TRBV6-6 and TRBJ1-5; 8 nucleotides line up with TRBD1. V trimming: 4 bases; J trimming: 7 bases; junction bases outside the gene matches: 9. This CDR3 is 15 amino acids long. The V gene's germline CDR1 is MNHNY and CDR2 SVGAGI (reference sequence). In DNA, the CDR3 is TGTGCCAGCAGTTTCGGGCAGGGGGCAGGGCAGCCCCAGCATTTT. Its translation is CASSFGQGAGQPQHF.

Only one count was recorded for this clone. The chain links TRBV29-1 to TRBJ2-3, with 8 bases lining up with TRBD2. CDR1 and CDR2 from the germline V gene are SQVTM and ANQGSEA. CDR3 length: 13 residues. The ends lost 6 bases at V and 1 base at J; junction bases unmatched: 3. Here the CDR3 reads CSVVTSGTDTQYF. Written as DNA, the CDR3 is TGCAGCGTCGTGACTAGCGGCACAGATACGCAGTATTTT.

The CDR3 reads CASSLAAGRSYEQYF. The DNA of the CDR3 is TGTGCCAGCAGCTTAGCAGCGGGGAGATCCTACGAGCAGTACTTC. This sequence joins TRBV7-6 and TRBJ2-7; 7 bases align to TRBD2. CDR1 is SGHVS and CDR2 is FNYEAQ in the germline V gene. Unmatched junction bases numbered 3, after V lost 0 bases and J lost 1 base. This CDR3 is built from 15 residues. Based on the CDR3 plus reference TRBV7-6 and TRBJ2-7, the full variable domain is GAGVSQSPRYKVTKRGQDVALRCDPISGHVSLYWYRQALGQGPEFLTYFNYEAQQDKSGLPNDRFSAERPEGSISTLTIQRTEQRDSAMYRCASSLAAGRSYEQYFGPGTRLTVT.

CDR3 loop: CASSVVGGYTEAFF. The CDR3 DNA reads TGTGCCAGCAGCGTAGTGGGGGGTTACACTGAAGCTTTCTTT. V and J are TRBV9 and TRBJ1-1, with D maybe TRBD1 (5 bases). The CDR3 runs 14 residues. V was clipped by 0 bases and J by 3 bases, with 9 bases between them. The germline V gene encodes CDR1 SGDLS and CDR2 YYNGEE.

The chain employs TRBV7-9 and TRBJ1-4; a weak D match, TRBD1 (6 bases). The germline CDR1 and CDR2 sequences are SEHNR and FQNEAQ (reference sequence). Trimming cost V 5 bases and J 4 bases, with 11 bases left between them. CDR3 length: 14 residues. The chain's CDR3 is CASSPGQYNEKLFF. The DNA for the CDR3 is TGTGCCAGCAGCCCGGGACAATATAATGAAAAACTGTTTTTT.

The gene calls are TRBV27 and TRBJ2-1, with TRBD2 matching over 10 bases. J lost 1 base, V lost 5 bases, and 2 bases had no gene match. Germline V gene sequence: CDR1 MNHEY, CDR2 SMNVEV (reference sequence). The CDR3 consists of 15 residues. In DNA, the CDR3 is TGTGCCAGCAGTCTAGCGGGAGTGTCCTACAATGAGCAGTTCTTC. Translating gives CASSLAGVSYNEQFF.

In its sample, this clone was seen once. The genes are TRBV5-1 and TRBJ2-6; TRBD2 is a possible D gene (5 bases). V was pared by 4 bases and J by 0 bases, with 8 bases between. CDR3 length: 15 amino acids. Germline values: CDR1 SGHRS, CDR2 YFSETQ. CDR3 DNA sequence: TGCGCCAGCAGCGAAGGGAGCTCTGGGGCCAACGTCCTGACTTTC. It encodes CASSEGSSGANVLTF.

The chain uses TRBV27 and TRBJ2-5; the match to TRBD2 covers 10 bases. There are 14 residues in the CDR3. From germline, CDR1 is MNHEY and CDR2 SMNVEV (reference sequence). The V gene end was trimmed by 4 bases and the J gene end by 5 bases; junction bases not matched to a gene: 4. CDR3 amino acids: CASSSKTSGETQYF. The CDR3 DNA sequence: TGTGCCAGCAGTTCCAAGACTAGCGGGGAGACCCAGTACTTC.

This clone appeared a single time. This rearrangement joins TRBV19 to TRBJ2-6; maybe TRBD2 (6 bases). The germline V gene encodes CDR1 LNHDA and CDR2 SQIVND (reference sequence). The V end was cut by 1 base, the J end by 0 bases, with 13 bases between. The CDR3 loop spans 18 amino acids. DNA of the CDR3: TGTGCCAGTAGTATAGGCTTAAGGGGAGGCTCTGGGGCCAACGTCCTGACTTTC. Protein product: CASSIGLRGGSGANVLTF.

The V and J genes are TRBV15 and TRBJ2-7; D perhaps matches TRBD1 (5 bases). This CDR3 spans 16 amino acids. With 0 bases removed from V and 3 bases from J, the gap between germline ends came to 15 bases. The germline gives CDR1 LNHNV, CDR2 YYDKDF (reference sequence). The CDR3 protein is CATSRDIAAQGYEQYF. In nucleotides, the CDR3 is TGTGCCACCAGCAGAGACATAGCCGCCCAGGGCTACGAGCAGTACTTC.

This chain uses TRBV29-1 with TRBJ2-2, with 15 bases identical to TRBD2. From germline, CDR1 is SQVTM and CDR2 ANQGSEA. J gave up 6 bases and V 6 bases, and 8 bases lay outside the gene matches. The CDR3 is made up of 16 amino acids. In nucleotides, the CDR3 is TGCAGCGTACCGGGACTAGCGGGAGGTCCCGCCGGGGAGCTGTTTTTT. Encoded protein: CSVPGLAGGPAGELFF.

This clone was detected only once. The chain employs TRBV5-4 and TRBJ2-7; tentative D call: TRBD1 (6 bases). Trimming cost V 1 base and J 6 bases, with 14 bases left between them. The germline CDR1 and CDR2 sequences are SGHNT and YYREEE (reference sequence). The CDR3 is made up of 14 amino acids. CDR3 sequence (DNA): TGTGCCAGCAGCTTGCGATCAGGGGTCAGCGAGCAGTACTTC. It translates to CASSLRSGVSEQYF.

The CDR3 sequence is CASSPLGATEAFF. The CDR3 DNA follows: TGTGCCAGCAGTCCCCTAGGGGCCACTGAAGCTTTCTTT. This chain uses TRBV28 with TRBJ1-1; possibly TRBD1 for D (5 bases). Germline lookup yields CDR1 MDHEN and CDR2 SYDVKM. The CDR3 is made up of 13 amino acids. V lost 5 bases to trimming and J lost 4 bases, with 11 bases between them.

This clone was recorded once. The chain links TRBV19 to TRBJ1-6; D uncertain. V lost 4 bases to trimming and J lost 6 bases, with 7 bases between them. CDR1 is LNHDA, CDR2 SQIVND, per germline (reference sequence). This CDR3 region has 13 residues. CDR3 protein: CASSSRVNSPLHF. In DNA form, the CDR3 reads TGTGCCAGTAGTAGCCGGGTTAATTCACCCCTCCACTTT.

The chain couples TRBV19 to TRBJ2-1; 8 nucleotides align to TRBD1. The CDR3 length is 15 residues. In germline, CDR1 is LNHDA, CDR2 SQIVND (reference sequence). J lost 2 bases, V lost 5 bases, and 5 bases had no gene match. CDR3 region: CASSRRRGPYNEQFF. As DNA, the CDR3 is TGTGCCAGTAGTCGCCGCAGGGGGCCCTACAATGAGCAGTTCTTC.

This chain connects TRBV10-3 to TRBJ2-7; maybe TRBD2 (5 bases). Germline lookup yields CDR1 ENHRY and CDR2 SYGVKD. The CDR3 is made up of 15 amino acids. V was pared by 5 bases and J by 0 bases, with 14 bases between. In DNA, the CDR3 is TGTGCCATCAGTTTAGACACACTAGGCTCCTACGAGCAGTACTTC. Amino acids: CAISLDTLGSYEQYF.

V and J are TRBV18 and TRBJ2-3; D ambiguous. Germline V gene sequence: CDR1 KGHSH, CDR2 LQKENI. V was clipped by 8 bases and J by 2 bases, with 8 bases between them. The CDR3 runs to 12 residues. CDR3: CASATYTDTQYF. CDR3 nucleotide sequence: TGTGCCAGCGCTACCTACACAGATACGCAGTATTTT.

CDR3 sequence reads: CASSWTVGPYNEQFF. The CDR3 bases are TGTGCCAGCAGTTGGACAGTGGGGCCCTACAATGAGCAGTTCTTC. V gene TRBV7-3 combines with J gene TRBJ2-1; a possible D gene is TRBD1 (6 bases). V lost 6 bases, J lost 2 bases, and 14 bases lay in between. The CDR3 extends over 15 amino acids. Germline CDR1 is SGHTA and CDR2 is FQGTGA.

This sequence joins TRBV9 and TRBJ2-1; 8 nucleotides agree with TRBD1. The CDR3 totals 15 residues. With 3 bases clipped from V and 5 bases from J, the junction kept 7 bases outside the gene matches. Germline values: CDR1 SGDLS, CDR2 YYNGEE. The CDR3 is CASSAGQGGHNEQFF. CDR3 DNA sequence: TGTGCCAGCAGCGCCGGACAGGGTGGACACAATGAGCAGTTCTTC.

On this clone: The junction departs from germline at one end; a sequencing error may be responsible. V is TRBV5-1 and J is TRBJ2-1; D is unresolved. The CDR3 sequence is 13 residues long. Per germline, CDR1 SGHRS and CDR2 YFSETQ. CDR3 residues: CASSLASFNEQFF. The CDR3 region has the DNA TGCGCCAGCAGCTTGGCGTCCTTCAATGAGCAGTTCTTC.

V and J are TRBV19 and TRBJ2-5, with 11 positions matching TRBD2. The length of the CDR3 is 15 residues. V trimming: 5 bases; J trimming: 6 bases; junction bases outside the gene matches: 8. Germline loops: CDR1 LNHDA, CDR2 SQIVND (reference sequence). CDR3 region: CASSQLAGGPQTQYF. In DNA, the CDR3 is TGTGCCAGTAGTCAGTTAGCGGGGGGGCCGCAGACCCAGTACTTC. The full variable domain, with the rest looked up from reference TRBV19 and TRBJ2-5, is DGGITQSPKYLFRKEGQNVTLSCEQNLNHDAMYWYRQDPGQGLRLIYYSQIVNDFQKGDIAEGYSVSREKKESFPLTVTSAQKNPTAFYLCASSQLAGGPQTQYFGPGTRLLVL.

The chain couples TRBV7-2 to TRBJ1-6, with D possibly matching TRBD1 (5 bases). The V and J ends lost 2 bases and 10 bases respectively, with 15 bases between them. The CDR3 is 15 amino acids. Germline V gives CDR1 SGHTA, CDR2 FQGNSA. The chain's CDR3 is CASSLTRGGESPLHF. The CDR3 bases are TGTGCCAGCAGCTTAACGAGGGGAGGCGAGTCACCCCTCCACTTT.

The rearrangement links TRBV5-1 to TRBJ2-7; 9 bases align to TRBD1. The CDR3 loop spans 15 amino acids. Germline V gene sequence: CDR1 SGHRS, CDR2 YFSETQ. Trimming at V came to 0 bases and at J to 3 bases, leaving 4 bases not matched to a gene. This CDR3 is CASSLAGTGHYEQYF. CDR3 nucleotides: TGCGCCAGCAGCTTGGCCGGGACAGGGCACTACGAGCAGTACTTC.

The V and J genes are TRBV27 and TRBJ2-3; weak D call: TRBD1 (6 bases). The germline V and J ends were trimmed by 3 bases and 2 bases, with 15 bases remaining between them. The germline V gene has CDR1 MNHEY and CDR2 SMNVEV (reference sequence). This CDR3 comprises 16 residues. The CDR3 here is CASSFFSQGTTDTQYF. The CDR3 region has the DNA TGTGCCAGCAGTTTTTTTTCGCAGGGGACCACAGATACGCAGTATTTT.